The sequence of this TCR beta chain was determined in a study of resident and recirculating memory T cells in vitiligo (dated by TCRdb to 2016 to 2019). For context, the study as a whole: For TCR beta sequencing, epidermis was obtained by shave biopsy from two lesional and two nonlesional sites, and PBMCs were also collected, from each of 3 stable vitiligo patients. The human TCR beta sequencing was designed to test whether specific clones found in lesional vitiligo skin differed from the clones found in nonlesional skin and in blood. Without any cell sorting, samples were homogenized immediately before genomic DNA was extracted using the Qiagen DNeasy Blood & Tissue Kit. The research as a whole found: No unique dominant TCR clone was detected, and variation in clonality was observed among vitiligo lesions. TCR sequences were not shared across biopsy sites or across patients, which suggests that different T cell clones infiltrate different lesions, a pattern described as private specificity. Working out how much the T cell clones identified in the vitiligo lesions and the human Trm versus Tcm pools each contribute will require future mechanistic studies. Overlap and correlation analysis showed no significant repertoire overlap between biopsies except for each lesion with itself, even within a single patient.

The immunoSEQ hsTCRB kit was used to amplify TCR beta chains from the genomic DNA. The immunoSEQ service sequenced the TCR beta libraries on an Illumina MiSeq instrument. The published analysis was carried out like this. The immunoSEQ Analyzer was used to analyze the repertoire data. In TCRdb, the immuneACCESS table is reduced to in-frame sequences with V and J assigned. These tables do not hold every clone; where another copy was compared, an unresolved V gene accounts for under half, and the others remain unexplained. V, J and clone size reflect that table, while D and trimming were determined from the DNA. For this sample there are 70,000 to 95,000 clones; roughly 94% appear just once. The ten biggest clones cover 4% to 5.5% of the sample. CDR1 and CDR2 were assigned from the germline V gene (reference sequence) as MNHEY and SMNVEV. Ends trimmed: V by 3 bases, J by 3 bases; bases unmatched to a gene: 8. The CDR3, from cysteine to phenylalanine, totals 16 residues. Only CDR3 DNA is held: 48 bases, read in frame from base 1.

With regard to this clone: No antigen is known for it. Base-call qualities are not available, and no considerably larger clone is one nucleotide away.

Vitiligo was considered stable when no change in lesions had been observed over the previous 6 months. Stable patients also had to lack confetti depigmentation, a clinical sign of active vitiligo. Patients who had been treated within the previous three months were excluded. Ficoll density gradient centrifugation was used to isolate PBMCs from heparinized blood, after which the PBMCs were flash-frozen. The sequence was collected from a male donor with vitiligo. Recombination linked TRBV27 to TRBJ2-7, and 10 bases in between align with TRBD2. The sample comprised blood. The CDR3 region reads CASSLLGLARSYEQYF. The DNA sequence is TGTGCCAGCAGTTTGTTGGGACTAGCGAGGAGCTACGAGCAGTACTTC.